Below, one T cell receptor (beta chain) is given with its context. Time point meaning: baseline pretreatment blood. Described treatment: 15 Gy SBRT to primary tumor, nephrectomy 4 weeks later. This entry is derived from a study of radiation and T cells in renal cell carcinoma. The germline V and J ends were trimmed by 5 bases and 1 base, with 12 bases remaining between them. The V gene's germline CDR1 is SGHTA and CDR2 FQGNSA. CDR3 length equals 15 residues. Produced via immunoSEQ multiplex PCR; TCRdb's table is partial and in-frame only. This table holds about 91,000 clones, 82% found once. The chain couples TRBV7-2 to TRBJ2-1; perhaps TRBD1 as D (5 bases). This clonotype originated in a man in his fifties or sixties with renal cell carcinoma. The source material was blood, sampled from a patient whose treatment included radiotherapy and nephrectomy. CDR3 nucleotides: TGTGCCAGCAGCCCAACAGGTCCATCCTACAATGAGCAGTTCTTC. Amino acid sequence: CASSPTGPSYNEQFF.